These 15 T cell receptor beta chains were sequenced from one sample in a study of cytomegalovirus exposure and HLA in healthy donors. The primer mix had 60 Vbeta and 13 Jbeta primers. Here immunoSEQ multiplex PCR was the method, and the copy in TCRdb shows in-frame clones only, minus some. The sample yields under 300,000 clones, roughly four fifths seen once. The sequencing input was PBMCs. The receptors derive from a woman in her sixties in good health and CMV-seropositive.

V is TRBV9 and J is TRBJ2-7; 9 bases match TRBD2. With V trimmed by 3 bases and J by 3 bases, 7 bases remained unmatched. Germline-derived CDR1 and CDR2 are SGDLS and YYNGEE. The CDR3 is 15 residues long. The DNA of the CDR3 is TGTGCCAGCAGCGCAACTAGCGGGTCCATCTACGAGCAGTACTTC. Its protein is CASSATSGSIYEQYF.

The rearrangement links TRBV28 to TRBJ1-2; D not certain. Between the trimmed V and J ends, which lost 6 bases and 4 bases, there was a span of 21 bases. Germline V lookup: CDR1 MDHEN, CDR2 SYDVKM. The CDR3 runs 16 residues. The CDR3 sequence is CASRPMGSSYVYGYTF. The CDR3 nucleotides are TGTGCCAGCAGGCCTATGGGCTCCTCCTATGTCTATGGCTACACCTTC.

The chain joins TRBV2 to TRBJ1-2, with no clear D. The CDR3 has 14 amino acids. The germline gives CDR1 SNHLY, CDR2 FYNNEI. V was clipped by 2 bases and J by 2 bases, with 9 bases between them. The CDR3 sequence: CASSEKQTNYGYTF. The DNA for the CDR3 is TGTGCCAGCAGTGAAAAGCAGACAAACTATGGCTACACCTTC.

The chain couples TRBV2 to TRBJ2-3; D is ambiguous. Between the trimmed V and J ends, which lost 2 bases and 4 bases, there was a span of 4 bases. The CDR3 has 12 residues. Germline V CDR1 and CDR2: SNHLY, FYNNEI. The CDR3 reads CASSEYPDTQYF. DNA of the CDR3: TGTGCCAGCAGTGAATATCCAGATACGCAGTATTTT.

The table lists this clone with a count of one. This chain uses TRBV27 with TRBJ2-1; TRBD2 aligns across 7 bases. Trimming cost V 1 base and J 10 bases; bases outside gene matches: 1. CDR3 length: 12 residues. The germline gives CDR1 MNHEY, CDR2 SMNVEV (reference sequence). This CDR3 reads CASSLYGGEQFF. CDR3 coding DNA: TGTGCCAGCAGTTTATACGGGGGGGAGCAGTTCTTC.

This clone has only a few counts. V is TRBV5-5 and J is TRBJ2-1; D unclear. The V and J ends lost 2 bases and 4 bases respectively, with 10 bases between them. Germline lookup yields CDR1 SGHKS and CDR2 YYEKEE (reference sequence). The CDR3 length is 14 residues. CDR3 sequence: CASSFDAAYNEQFF. The DNA for the CDR3 is TGTGCCAGCAGCTTCGATGCGGCTTACAATGAGCAGTTCTTC. The complete variable domain, with remaining parts taken from reference TRBV5-5 and TRBJ2-1, reads DAGVTQSPTHLIKTRGQQVTLRCSPISGHKSVSWYQQVLGQGPQFIFQYYEKEERGRGNFPDRFSARQFPNYSSELNVNALLLGDSALYLCASSFDAAYNEQFFGPGTRLTVL.

The CDR3 spells CASSPHRDGIQYF. CDR3 DNA: TGTGCCAGCTCACCTCACAGGGATGGCATTCAGTACTTC. The rearrangement links TRBV18 to TRBJ2-4, with a tentative D call TRBD1 (6 bases). V lost 3 bases and J 9 bases, leaving 12 bases between the germline ends. CDR1 and CDR2 from the germline V gene are KGHSH and LQKENI. The CDR3 consists of 13 residues.

The sample holds a few counts of this clone. The V and J genes are TRBV5-1 and TRBJ1-5, with D tentatively TRBD1 (6 bases). Trimming stripped 4 bases from V and 5 bases from J, with 34 bases between. The V gene's germline CDR1 is SGHRS and CDR2 YFSETQ. CDR3 length: 21 residues. The CDR3: CASSPSGGNREMSGGDQPQHF. CDR3 nucleotides: TGCGCCAGCAGCCCTAGCGGCGGGAACAGGGAAATGAGCGGGGGTGATCAGCCCCAGCATTTT.

The chain employs TRBV14 and TRBJ2-7, with TRBD2 matching over 15 bases. Germline CDR1 and CDR2: SGHDN and FVKESK. Trimming removed 3 bases from V and 2 bases from J; junction bases left unmatched: 8. This CDR3 is built from 18 residues. In DNA form, the CDR3 reads TGTGCCAGCAGCCAGAGGGGCGGGACTAGCGGGAGGACCTACGAGCAGTACTTC. Residues: CASSQRGGTSGRTYEQYF. The complete variable domain, with remaining parts taken from reference TRBV14 and TRBJ2-7, reads EAGVTQFPSHSVIEKGQTVTLRCDPISGHDNLYWYRRVMGKEIKFLLHFVKESKQDESGMPNNRFLAERTGGTYSTLKVQPAELEDSGVYFCASSQRGGTSGRTYEQYFGPGTRLTVT.

The rearrangement links TRBV6-6 to TRBJ1-6; D remains unclear. Germline V lookup: CDR1 MNHNY, CDR2 SVGAGI (reference sequence). The CDR3 is 14 amino acids. V lost 6 bases and J 10 bases, leaving 16 bases between the germline ends. The CDR3 nucleotides are TGTGCCAGCAGCCCCGGGGAGATAGGGTCACCCCTCCACTTT. It is translated as CASSPGEIGSPLHF.

This clone appeared a single time. V usage is TRBV5-1 and J usage is TRBJ2-1; TRBD2 matches at 7 bases. Trimming removed 3 bases from V and 4 bases from J; junction bases left unmatched: 10. CDR3 length equals 16 residues. Germline lookup yields CDR1 SGHRS and CDR2 YFSETQ. In nucleotides, the CDR3 is TGCGCCAGCAGCTGGGGTATCCAGCGGGGATACAATGAGCAGTTCTTC. This encodes CASSWGIQRGYNEQFF.

The chain links TRBV27 to TRBJ2-7; TRBD1 matches at 10 bases. Germline V gene lookup returns CDR1 MNHEY and CDR2 SMNVEV (reference sequence). Trimming took 7 bases from V and 6 from J; bases not matched to a gene: 9. CDR3 size: 14 residues. The CDR3 loop is CASKPGQGKSEQYF. The CDR3 DNA sequence: TGTGCCAGCAAGCCGGGACAGGGGAAGAGCGAGCAGTACTTC.

This clone was picked up a small number of times. The rearrangement links TRBV6-5 to TRBJ1-2; TRBD1 is a possible D gene (5 bases). V was cut by 2 bases and J by 4 bases, with 14 bases left in between. The CDR3 contains 15 residues. Germline assignment: CDR1 MNHEY and CDR2 SVGAGI. CDR3 coding DNA: TGTGCCAGCAGTTACGGGCAGGGTGGTGGCTATGGCTACACCTTC. Translation: CASSYGQGGGYGYTF.

The chain recombines TRBV4-2 with TRBJ2-7, with TRBD1 as a possible D gene (5 bases). This CDR3 has 15 amino acids. Trimming cost V 0 bases and J 5 bases, with 14 bases left between them. The germline V gene encodes CDR1 LGHNA and CDR2 YNFKEQ. CDR3 loop: CASSQEMSPGHEQYF. CDR3 nucleotides: TGTGCCAGCAGCCAAGAAATGTCGCCAGGGCACGAGCAGTACTTC.

The gene calls are TRBV18 and TRBJ1-2; D gene uncertain. The CDR3 is made up of 14 amino acids. Trimming took 4 bases from V and 8 from J, leaving 17 bases between them. In germline, CDR1 is KGHSH, CDR2 LQKENI. CDR3 bases: TGTGCCAGCTCACAAGAACTACACACCGGAGGCTACACCTTC. Translated, it gives CASSQELHTGGYTF. Complete variable domain (other parts from reference TRBV18 and TRBJ1-2): NAGVMQNPRHLVRRRGQEARLRCSPMKGHSHVYWYRQLPEEGLKFMVYLQKENIIDESGMPKERFSAEFPKEGPSILRIQQVVRGDSAAYFCASSQELHTGGYTFGSGTRLTVV.